This T cell receptor (beta chain) was found in a study of vaccination effects on CD4 cells after COVID-19. Study overall: Post-vaccine sampling took place a median of 72 days after the second dose.

Generated by immunoSEQ multiplex PCR, the TCRdb table keeps only in-frame clones and is missing some. The sample has 30,000 to 45,000 clones; approximately 82% are singletons. CDR1 and CDR2 from the germline V gene are MNHEY and SVGAGI. V lost 8 bases to trimming and J lost 6 bases, with 10 bases between them. This CDR3 has 12 amino acids. Before sequencing took place, the ViraFEST assay used viral peptide pools to expand antigen-specific CD4+ T cells. CD4+ T cell isolation took place after 10 days of culture. Each participant received a vaccine that was either BNT162b2 or mRNA-1273, given as two doses. Regarding this clone: Its antigen is still unknown.

The sample here was CD4+ T cells from PBMCs cultured with HCoV-NL63 spike peptides, taken after COVID-19 vaccination. The receptor's source is a human donor who received a COVID-19 vaccine. Some clones in this sample may be carry-over from other donors' samples. The chain is built from TRBV6-5 and TRBJ2-2; D uncertain. Written as DNA, the CDR3 is TGTGCCAGCTCGGCAGCTGCCGGGGAGCTGTTTTTT. Translating it yields CASSAAAGELFF.